One and the same sample provided the 10 T cell receptor beta chains below, sequenced in a study of cytotoxic CD8 clonotypes in ibrutinib-treated CLL. Profiled with immunoSEQ multiplex PCR; TCRdb holds only in-frame clones, not every one. Here the sample spans 150,000 to 200,000 clones, approximately 80% being singletons. Sequenced material: PBMCs, taken after 24 months of ibrutinib treatment. The receptors here all came from a human donor with chronic lymphocytic leukemia.

The chain employs TRBV19 and TRBJ2-7, with D hard to call. V lost 2 bases and J lost 2, with 19 bases in between. The CDR3 length is 17 residues. Germline V gives CDR1 LNHDA, CDR2 SQIVND (reference sequence). CDR3 region: CASSISQAGERPYEQYF. The CDR3 nucleotides read TGTGCCAGTAGTATAAGTCAGGCAGGAGAGAGGCCCTACGAGCAGTACTTC.

The V and J genes are TRBV28 and TRBJ2-3, with unresolved D. The germline V gene has CDR1 MDHEN and CDR2 SYDVKM. The CDR3 extends over 15 amino acids. V was pared by 0 bases and J by 7 bases, with 14 bases between. CDR3 residues: CASSLWGVASYTQYF. The CDR3 bases are TGTGCCAGCAGTTTATGGGGCGTTGCTTCATATACGCAGTATTTT.

V usage is TRBV10-2 and J usage is TRBJ2-1; 14 bases align to TRBD2. The V gene's germline CDR1 is WSHSY and CDR2 SAAADI. The CDR3 contains 15 residues. Unmatched junction bases numbered 5, after V lost 3 bases and J lost 10 bases. The CDR3 DNA is TGCGCCAGCAGTGAAGGGGGACTAGCGGGAGACGAGCAGTTCTTC. Its protein product is CASSEGGLAGDEQFF.

The chain employs TRBV5-1 and TRBJ1-2; 10 bases match TRBD1. CDR3 size: 14 residues. Germline lookup yields CDR1 SGHRS and CDR2 YFSETQ. With 4 bases clipped from V and 7 bases from J, the junction kept 7 bases outside the gene matches. Here the CDR3 reads CASSPGDRGSGYTF. The CDR3 nucleotides read TGCGCCAGCAGCCCGGGGGACAGGGGTTCTGGCTACACCTTC.

This clone appeared once. Other DNA sequences of this sample code for an identical CDR3. The chain uses TRBV29-1 and TRBJ1-5; TRBD1 aligns across 8 bases. The CDR3 sequence is 13 residues long. J lost 10 bases, V lost 6 bases, and 11 bases had no gene match. The germline gives CDR1 SQVTM, CDR2 ANQGSEA. The CDR3: CSVGTGGGRPQHF. In DNA form, the CDR3 reads TGCAGCGTCGGGACAGGAGGAGGTAGACCCCAGCATTTT.

This sequence joins TRBV5-1 and TRBJ1-5, with D possibly matching TRBD1 (5 bases). The CDR3 covers 14 residues. The germline V gene has CDR1 SGHRS and CDR2 YFSETQ. The V and J ends lost 4 bases and 7 bases respectively, with 15 bases between them. This chain's CDR3 is CASSPIGDGQPQHF. CDR3 bases: TGCGCCAGCAGCCCAATAGGGGACGGCCAGCCCCAGCATTTT.

The chain joins TRBV19 to TRBJ1-1, with TRBD1 identical over 10 bases. Trimming took 3 bases from V and 1 from J; bases not matched to a gene: 2. CDR3 length: 15 amino acids. The V gene's germline CDR1 is LNHDA and CDR2 SQIVND (reference sequence). Here the CDR3 reads CASSIGTGENTEAFF. CDR3 DNA: TGTGCCAGTAGTATTGGGACAGGGGAGAACACTGAAGCTTTCTTT.

This clone was recorded only once. The chain employs TRBV28 and TRBJ2-7, with D possibly being TRBD2 (6 bases). The germline gives CDR1 MDHEN, CDR2 SYDVKM. V lost 7 bases to trimming and J lost 2 bases, with 21 bases between them. The CDR3 spans 16 residues. DNA of the CDR3: TGTGCCAGCATCGTCCGCGGGGCTAGCGTCCCCTACGAGCAGTACTTC. Protein sequence: CASIVRGASVPYEQYF.

Regarding this clone: The sample has other DNA sequences that encode this CDR3 too. J is TRBJ1-4 and V is TRBV5-1; D is unclear. The germline gives CDR1 SGHRS, CDR2 YFSETQ. V was pared by 4 bases and J by 0 bases, with 10 bases between. There are 15 residues in the CDR3. CDR3 coding DNA: TGCGCCAGCAGCCCGGGGAGCTCAACTAATGAAAAACTGTTTTTT. Translation: CASSPGSSTNEKLFF.

A single count supports this clone. This chain joins TRBV7-2 and TRBJ1-2, with D perhaps matching TRBD1 (6 bases). Germline V gives CDR1 SGHTA, CDR2 FQGNSA. The CDR3 has 12 amino acids. Trimming left V 4 bases short and J 10 bases short, with 13 bases between. CDR3 region: CASSSGTTSYTF. The CDR3 DNA reads TGTGCCAGCAGCTCCGGGACAACGTCCTACACCTTC.